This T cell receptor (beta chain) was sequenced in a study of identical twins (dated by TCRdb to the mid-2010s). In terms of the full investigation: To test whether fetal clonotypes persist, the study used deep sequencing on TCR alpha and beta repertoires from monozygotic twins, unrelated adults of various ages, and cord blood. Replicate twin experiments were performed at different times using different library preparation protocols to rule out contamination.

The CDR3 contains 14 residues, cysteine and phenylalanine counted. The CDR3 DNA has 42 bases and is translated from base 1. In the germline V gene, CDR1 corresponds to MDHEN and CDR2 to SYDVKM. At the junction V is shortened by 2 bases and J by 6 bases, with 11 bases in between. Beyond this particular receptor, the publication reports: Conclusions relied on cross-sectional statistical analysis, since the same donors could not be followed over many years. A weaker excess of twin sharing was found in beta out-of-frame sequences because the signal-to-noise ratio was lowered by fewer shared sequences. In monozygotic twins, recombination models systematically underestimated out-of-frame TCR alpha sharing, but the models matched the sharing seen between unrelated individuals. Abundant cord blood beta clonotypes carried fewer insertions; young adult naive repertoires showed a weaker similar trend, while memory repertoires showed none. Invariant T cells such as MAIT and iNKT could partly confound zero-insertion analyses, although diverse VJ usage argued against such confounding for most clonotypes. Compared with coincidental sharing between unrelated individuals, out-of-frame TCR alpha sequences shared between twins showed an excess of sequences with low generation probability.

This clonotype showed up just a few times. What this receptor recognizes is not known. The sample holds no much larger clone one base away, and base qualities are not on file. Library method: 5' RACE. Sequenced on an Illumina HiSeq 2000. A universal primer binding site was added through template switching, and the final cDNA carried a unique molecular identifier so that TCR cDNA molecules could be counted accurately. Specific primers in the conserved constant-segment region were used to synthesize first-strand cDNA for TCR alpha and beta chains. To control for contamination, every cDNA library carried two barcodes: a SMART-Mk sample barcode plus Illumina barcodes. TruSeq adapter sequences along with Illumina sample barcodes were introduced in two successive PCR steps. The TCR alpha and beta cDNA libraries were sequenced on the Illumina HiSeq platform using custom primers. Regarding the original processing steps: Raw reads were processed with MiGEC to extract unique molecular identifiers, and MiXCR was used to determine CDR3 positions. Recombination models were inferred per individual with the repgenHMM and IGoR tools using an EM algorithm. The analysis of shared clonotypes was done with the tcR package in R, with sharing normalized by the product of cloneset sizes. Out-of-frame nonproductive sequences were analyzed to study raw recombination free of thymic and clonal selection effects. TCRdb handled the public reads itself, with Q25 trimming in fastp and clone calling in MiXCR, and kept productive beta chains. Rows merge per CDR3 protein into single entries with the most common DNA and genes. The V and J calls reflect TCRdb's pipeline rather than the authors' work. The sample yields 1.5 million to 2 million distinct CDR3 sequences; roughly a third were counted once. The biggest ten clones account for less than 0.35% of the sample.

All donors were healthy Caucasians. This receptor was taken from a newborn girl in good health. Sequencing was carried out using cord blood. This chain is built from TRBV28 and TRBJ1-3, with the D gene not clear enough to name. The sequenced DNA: TGTGCCAGCAGTTTAGCCTCACGGATAAACACCATATATTTT. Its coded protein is CASSLASRINTIYF.